This T cell receptor (beta chain) is from a study of technical replicates of blood from several donors. The germline V and J ends were trimmed by 5 bases and 5 bases, with 18 bases remaining between them. The CDR3 is made up of 15 amino acids. CDR1 and CDR2 from the germline V gene are MGHDK and SYGVNS. Profiling relied on immunoSEQ multiplex PCR, and the TCRdb table lists in-frame clones only, not all of them. This sample has over 70,000 clones, with approximately 97% found just once. J is TRBJ1-2 and V is TRBV25-1; D unclear. Input material: T cells isolated from PBMCs. This TCR derives from a human donor in good health. The CDR3 DNA follows: TGTGCCAGCAGTCATTTTGGTCAGGCTGAATATGGCTACACCTTC. Translated, it gives CASSHFGQAEYGYTF.